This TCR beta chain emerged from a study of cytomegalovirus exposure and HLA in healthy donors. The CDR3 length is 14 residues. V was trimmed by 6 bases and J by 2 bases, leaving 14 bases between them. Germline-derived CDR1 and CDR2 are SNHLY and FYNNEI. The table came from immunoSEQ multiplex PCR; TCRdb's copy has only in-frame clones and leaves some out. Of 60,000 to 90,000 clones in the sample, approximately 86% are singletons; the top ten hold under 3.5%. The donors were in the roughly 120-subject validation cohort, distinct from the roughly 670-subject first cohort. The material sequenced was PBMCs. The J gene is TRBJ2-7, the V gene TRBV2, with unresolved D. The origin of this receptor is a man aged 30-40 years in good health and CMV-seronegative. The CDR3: CASSPLTNAYEQYF. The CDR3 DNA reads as TGTGCCAGCAGCCCTTTGACAAATGCCTACGAGCAGTACTTC.